The 19 T cell receptor beta chains below were found in one sample sequenced in a study of shared clonotypes between healthy human individuals. The protocol was immunoSEQ multiplex PCR, while the TCRdb copy is restricted to in-frame clones and leaves out a portion. The sample has 110,000 or so clones; approximately 70% are singletons. What was sequenced was memory CD8+ T cells sorted from blood. Subset in this sample: CD45RO+ cells pooled with CCR7-negative TemRA cells. All receptors come from a woman in her thirties in good health.

This rearrangement joins TRBV4-2 to TRBJ2-6; no clear D. The CDR3 runs to 15 residues. V lost 1 base, J lost 3 bases, and 7 bases lay in between. The germline V gene encodes CDR1 LGHNA and CDR2 YNFKEQ. CDR3 loop: CASSQGYNGANVLTF. The CDR3, as DNA: TGTGCCAGCAGCCAAGGGTACAATGGGGCCAACGTCCTGACTTTC.

The chain has TRBV11-2 and TRBJ1-1, with D maybe TRBD1 (5 bases). Trimming took 5 bases from V and 10 from J, leaving 17 bases between them. This CDR3 spans 13 amino acids. Germline CDR1 and CDR2: SGHAT and FQNNGV. CDR3 sequence reads: CASSDWGKRGAFF. The CDR3 DNA sequence: TGTGCCAGCAGCGACTGGGGGAAAAGGGGAGCTTTCTTT.

By sample fraction, this clone is medium-sized. The V call is TRBV4-1, the J call TRBJ2-3; D call uncertain. The CDR3 extends over 13 amino acids. Deletions cut 4 bases from V and 0 bases from J, with 5 bases between. The V gene's germline CDR1 is MGHRA and CDR2 YSYEKL. The CDR3 DNA reads TGCGCCAGCAGCCGCCCAAGCACAGATACGCAGTATTTT. Its protein product is CASSRPSTDTQYF.

In its sample, this clone was seen many times. V is TRBV28 and J is TRBJ2-7; possible D gene TRBD2, 5 bases. The CDR3 spans 13 residues. Germline V gene data show CDR1 as MDHEN and CDR2 as SYDVKM. The V end was cut by 4 bases, the J end by 7 bases, with 14 bases between. CDR3 sequence reads: CASSSGLLGEQYF. The CDR3 bases are TGTGCCAGCAGTTCCGGACTTCTCGGGGAGCAGTACTTC.

This clone was picked up a small number of times. The V and J genes are TRBV7-3 and TRBJ2-1; possible D gene TRBD2, 6 bases. From germline, CDR1 is SGHTA and CDR2 FQGTGA. The CDR3 extends over 15 amino acids. Trimming removed 4 bases from V and 3 bases from J, with 13 bases in between. CDR3 residues: CASSWSGGDYNEQFF. CDR3 in DNA: TGTGCCAGCAGCTGGAGCGGAGGGGACTACAATGAGCAGTTCTTC.

The chain joins TRBV5-1 to TRBJ1-4; D is uncertain. The V and J ends lost 4 bases and 7 bases respectively, with 20 bases between them. The V gene's germline CDR1 is SGHRS and CDR2 YFSETQ. This CDR3 has 16 residues. The CDR3 is CASSPGMGGRGEKLFF. The DNA of the CDR3 is TGCGCCAGCAGCCCGGGGATGGGAGGGAGAGGTGAAAAACTGTTTTTT.

In DNA, the CDR3 is TGTGCCAGCAGTCTGGATTTAAGCACAGATACGCAGTATTTT. This codes for CASSLDLSTDTQYF. The V and J genes are TRBV5-5 and TRBJ2-3; D remains unclear. The CDR3 has 14 amino acids. Trimming took off 5 bases at V and 0 bases at J, with 10 bases between the two ends. The germline gives CDR1 SGHKS, CDR2 YYEKEE (reference sequence).

This clone appeared many times. The chain links TRBV28 to TRBJ2-7; no reliable D call. Germline loops: CDR1 MDHEN, CDR2 SYDVKM. This CDR3 comprises 14 residues. Trimming pared 3 bases from V and 2 bases from J, leaving 11 bases between. The CDR3 coding sequence is TGTGCCAGCAGTTTCCCGGGCAATCCCTACGAGCAGTACTTC. Amino acid sequence: CASSFPGNPYEQYF.

The chain employs TRBV19 and TRBJ2-3; D call uncertain. There are 15 residues in the CDR3. Trimming took 3 bases from V and 3 from J, leaving 13 bases between them. In germline, CDR1 is LNHDA, CDR2 SQIVND (reference sequence). The CDR3 region has the DNA TGTGCCAGTAGTATGTCTCTCGCGAATACAGATACGCAGTATTTT. It yields the protein CASSMSLANTDTQYF.

CDR3 sequence reads: CASSLVSHSGYTF. The CDR3 region has the DNA TGTGCCAGCAGTTTAGTATCCCATTCCGGCTACACCTTC. V gene TRBV28 combines with J gene TRBJ1-2; D not certain. Germline V gene data show CDR1 as MDHEN and CDR2 as SYDVKM. This CDR3 is built from 13 residues. The V end was cut by 2 bases, the J end by 8 bases, with 12 bases between.

This clone was seen ten or more times. In DNA, the CDR3 is TGTGCCAGCAGCGCCGGGACAGGGGAAGGCTATGAGCAGTTCTTC. Encoded protein: CASSAGTGEGYEQFF. The genes are TRBV7-3 and TRBJ2-1; 10 nucleotides line up with TRBD1. CDR3 length equals 15 residues. Germline V gene data show CDR1 as SGHTA and CDR2 as FQGTGA. Trimming cost V 5 bases and J 8 bases; bases outside gene matches: 9.

The chain recombines TRBV19 with TRBJ1-2, with a weak D call TRBD1 (6 bases). This CDR3 has 15 amino acids. The germline V and J ends were trimmed by 6 bases and 4 bases, with 18 bases remaining between them. Germline V CDR1 and CDR2: LNHDA, SQIVND (reference sequence). The CDR3 is CASSPSAGGFYGYTF. The CDR3 coding sequence is TGTGCCAGTAGCCCCAGCGCTGGGGGCTTCTATGGCTACACCTTC.

This sequence joins TRBV4-1 and TRBJ1-2; D ambiguous. This CDR3 is 16 amino acids long. Trimming removed 3 bases from V and 3 bases from J, with 17 bases in between. Germline V gene lookup returns CDR1 MGHRA and CDR2 YSYEKL. The CDR3 loop is CASSQVLGATDYGYTF. Written as DNA, the CDR3 is TGCGCCAGCAGCCAGGTATTAGGCGCAACGGACTATGGCTACACCTTC.

The sample holds many counts of this clone. The chain recombines TRBV7-7 with TRBJ2-7; 7 nucleotides align to TRBD2. The CDR3 totals 16 residues. Looked up from germline, CDR1 is SSHAT and CDR2 is FNYEAQ (reference sequence). V trimming: 2 bases; J trimming: 6 bases; junction bases outside the gene matches: 13. The CDR3 DNA reads as TGTGCCAGCAGCTTACTTGCGGGAGTAGGGGTGGGCGAGCAGTACTTC. It translates to CASSLLAGVGVGEQYF.

This clone was observed a few times. This chain connects TRBV7-9 to TRBJ2-3; no firm D call. The CDR3 covers 16 residues. V was clipped by 2 bases and J by 2 bases, with 14 bases between them. Germline V gene lookup returns CDR1 SEHNR and CDR2 FQNEAQ (reference sequence). The CDR3 loop is CASSLKLQTPTDTQYF. Here the CDR3 DNA reads TGTGCCAGCAGCTTAAAGCTCCAGACACCCACAGATACGCAGTATTTT.

This clone was counted between two and nine times. The chain is built from TRBV28 and TRBJ2-2; tentatively, D is TRBD1 (6 bases). CDR1 is MDHEN, CDR2 SYDVKM, per germline. The V and J ends lost 4 bases and 4 bases respectively, with 16 bases between them. CDR3 length equals 16 residues. CDR3 nucleotides: TGTGCCAGCAGTTCCTTCAGTGGGGGCGTCACCGGGGAGCTGTTTTTT. Translated: CASSSFSGGVTGELFF.

V and J are TRBV5-5 and TRBJ2-7; 7 bases are a match to TRBD2. Per germline, CDR1 SGHKS and CDR2 YYEKEE (reference sequence). CDR3 length equals 14 residues. V trimming: 1 base; J trimming: 11 bases; junction bases outside the gene matches: 12. The CDR3 coding sequence is TGTGCCAGCAGCTTGCGGCGGGAGCCGACTTTTGAGTACTTC. The encoded protein is CASSLRREPTFEYF.

The rearrangement links TRBV6-1 to TRBJ1-2; D is ambiguous. The CDR3 loop spans 14 amino acids. The germline V gene encodes CDR1 MNHNS and CDR2 SASEGT. V lost 3 bases to trimming and J lost 2 bases, with 10 bases between them. CDR3 in amino acids: CASSETFINYGYTF. The CDR3 nucleotides read TGTGCCAGCAGTGAGACATTTATAAACTATGGCTACACCTTC.

V and J are TRBV6-6 and TRBJ2-3, with 9 bases aligning to TRBD1. In germline, CDR1 is MNHNY, CDR2 SVGAGI (reference sequence). V lost 4 bases to trimming and J lost 3 bases; unmatched junction nucleotides: 8. This CDR3 is 16 amino acids long. This CDR3 is CASSSYRGRETDTQYF. Written as DNA, the CDR3 is TGTGCCAGCAGTTCATACAGGGGGCGAGAGACAGATACGCAGTATTTT.